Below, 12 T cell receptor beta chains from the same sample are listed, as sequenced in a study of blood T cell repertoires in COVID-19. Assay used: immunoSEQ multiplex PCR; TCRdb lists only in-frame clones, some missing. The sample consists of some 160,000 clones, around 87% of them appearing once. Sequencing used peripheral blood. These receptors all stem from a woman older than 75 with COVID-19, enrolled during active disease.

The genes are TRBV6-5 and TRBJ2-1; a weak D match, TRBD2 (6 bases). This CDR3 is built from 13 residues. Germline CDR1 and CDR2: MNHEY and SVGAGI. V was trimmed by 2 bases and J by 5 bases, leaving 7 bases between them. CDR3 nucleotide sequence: TGTGCCAGCAGTTACGGGGGGAACAATGAGCAGTTCTTC. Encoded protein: CASSYGGNNEQFF.

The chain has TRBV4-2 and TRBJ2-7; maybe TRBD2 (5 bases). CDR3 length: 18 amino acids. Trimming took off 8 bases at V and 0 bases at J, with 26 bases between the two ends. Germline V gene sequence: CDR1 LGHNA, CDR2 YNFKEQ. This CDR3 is CASGTRASTKVSSYEQYF. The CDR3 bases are TGTGCCAGCGGCACGAGGGCTAGCACGAAGGTAAGCTCCTACGAGCAGTACTTC.

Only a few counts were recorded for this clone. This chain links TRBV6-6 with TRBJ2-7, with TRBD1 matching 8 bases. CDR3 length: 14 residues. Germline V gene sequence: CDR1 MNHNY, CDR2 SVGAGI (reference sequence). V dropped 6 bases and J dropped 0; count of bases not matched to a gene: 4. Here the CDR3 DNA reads TGTGCCAGCAGACAGGACAGGGTCTCCTACGAGCAGTACTTC. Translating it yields CASRQDRVSYEQYF.

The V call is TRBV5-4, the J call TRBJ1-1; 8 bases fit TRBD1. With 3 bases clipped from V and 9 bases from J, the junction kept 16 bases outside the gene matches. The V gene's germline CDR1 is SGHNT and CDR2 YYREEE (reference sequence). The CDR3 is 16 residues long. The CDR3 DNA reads TGTGCCAGCAGCTCGGGACAGGTCGCTTCTTTAGGAAAAGCTTTCTTT. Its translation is CASSSGQVASLGKAFF.

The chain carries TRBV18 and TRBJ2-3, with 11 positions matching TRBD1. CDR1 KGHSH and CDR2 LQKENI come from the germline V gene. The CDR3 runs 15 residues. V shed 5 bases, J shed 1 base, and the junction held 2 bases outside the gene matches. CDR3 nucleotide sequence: TGTGCCAGCTCATTGGACAGGGGGCGCACAGATACGCAGTATTTT. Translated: CASSLDRGRTDTQYF.

This chain's CDR3 is CASTVHATNEKLFF. CDR3 DNA: TGTGCCAGCACGGTTCATGCAACTAATGAAAAACTGTTTTTT. This sequence joins TRBV28 and TRBJ1-4; no clear D gene. CDR3 length: 14 amino acids. Per the germline V gene, CDR1 is MDHEN and CDR2 is SYDVKM. The V gene lost 7 bases and the J gene lost 0 bases, with 9 bases spanning the gap.

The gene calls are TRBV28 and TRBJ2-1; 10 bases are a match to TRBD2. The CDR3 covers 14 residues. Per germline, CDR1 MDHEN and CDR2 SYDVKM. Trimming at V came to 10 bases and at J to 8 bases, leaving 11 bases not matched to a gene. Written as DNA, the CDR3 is TGTGCCACCCACTCTAGCGGGAGAGGTTATGAGCAGTTCTTC. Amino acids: CATHSSGRGYEQFF.

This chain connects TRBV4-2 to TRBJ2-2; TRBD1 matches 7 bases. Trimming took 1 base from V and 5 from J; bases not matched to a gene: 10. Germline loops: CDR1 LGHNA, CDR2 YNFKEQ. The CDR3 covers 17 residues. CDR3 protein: CASSQGNRGEWTGELFF. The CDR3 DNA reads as TGTGCCAGCAGCCAAGGAAACAGGGGAGAATGGACCGGGGAGCTGTTTTTT.

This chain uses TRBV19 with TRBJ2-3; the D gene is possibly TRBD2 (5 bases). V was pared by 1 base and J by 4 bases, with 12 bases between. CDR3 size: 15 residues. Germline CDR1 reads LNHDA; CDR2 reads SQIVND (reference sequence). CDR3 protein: CASSIAGLWSDTQYF. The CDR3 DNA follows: TGTGCCAGTAGTATAGCGGGATTGTGGTCAGATACGCAGTATTTT.

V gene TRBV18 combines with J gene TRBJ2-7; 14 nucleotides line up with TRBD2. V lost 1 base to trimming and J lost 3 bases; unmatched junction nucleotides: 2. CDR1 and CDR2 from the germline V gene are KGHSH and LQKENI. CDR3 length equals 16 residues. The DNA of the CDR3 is TGTGCCAGCTCACCACGAGGGACTAGCGGGAGCTACGAGCAGTACTTC. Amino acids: CASSPRGTSGSYEQYF.

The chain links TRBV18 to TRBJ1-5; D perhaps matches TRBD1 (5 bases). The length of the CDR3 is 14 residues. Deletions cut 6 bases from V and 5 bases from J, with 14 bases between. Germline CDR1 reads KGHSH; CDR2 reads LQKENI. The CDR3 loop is CASSLGGTDQPQHF. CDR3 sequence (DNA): TGTGCCAGCTCCCTCGGGGGTACCGATCAGCCCCAGCATTTT.

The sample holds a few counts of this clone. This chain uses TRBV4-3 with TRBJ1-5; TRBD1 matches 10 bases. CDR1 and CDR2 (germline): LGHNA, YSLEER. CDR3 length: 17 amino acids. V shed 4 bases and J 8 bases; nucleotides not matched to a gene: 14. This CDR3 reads CASSPEGPGQGVEPQHF. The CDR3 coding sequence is TGCGCCAGCAGCCCAGAGGGGCCCGGACAGGGGGTGGAGCCCCAGCATTTT.